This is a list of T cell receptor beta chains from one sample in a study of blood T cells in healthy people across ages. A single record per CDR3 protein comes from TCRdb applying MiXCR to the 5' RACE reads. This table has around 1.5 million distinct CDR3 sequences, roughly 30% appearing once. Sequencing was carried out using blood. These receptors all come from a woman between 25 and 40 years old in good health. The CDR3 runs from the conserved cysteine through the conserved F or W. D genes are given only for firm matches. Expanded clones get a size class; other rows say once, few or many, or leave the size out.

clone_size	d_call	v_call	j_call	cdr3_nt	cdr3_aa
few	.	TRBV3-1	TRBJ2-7	TGTGCCAGCAGCCCATCAGGGTTCTACGAGCAGTACTTC	CASSPSGFYEQYF
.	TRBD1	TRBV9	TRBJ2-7	TGTGCCAGCAGCGTGGAACAGGGGGGAGCCGAGCAGTACTTC	CASSVEQGGAEQYF
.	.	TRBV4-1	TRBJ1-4	TGCGCCAGCAGCCTACCATTAGGGGTTAATGAAAAACTGTTTTTT	CASSLPLGVNEKLFF
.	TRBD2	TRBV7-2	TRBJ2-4	TGTGCCAGCAGACTAGCGGGGGGGAAAGAGCAGTACTTC	CASRLAGGKEQYF
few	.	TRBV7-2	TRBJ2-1	TGTGCCAGCAGCTTAGCGGGGGAGCTTGGGAATGAGCAGTTCTTC	CASSLAGELGNEQFF
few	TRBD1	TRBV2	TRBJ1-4	TGTGCCAGCAGGGGGGACAGGGACCAAACTAATGAAAAACTGTTTTTT	CASRGDRDQTNEKLFF
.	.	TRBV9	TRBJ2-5	TGTGCCAGCAGCCCCCAAGGGGGGAGTGGGGAGACCCAGTACTTC	CASSPQGGSGETQYF
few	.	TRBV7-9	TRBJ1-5	TGTGCCAGCAGCCCCCTAATGGGCAATCAGCCCCAGCATTTT	CASSPLMGNQPQHF
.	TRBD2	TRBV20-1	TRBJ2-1	TGCAGTGCTAGACGTCCGGGACTAGCGGGGGGGAGACTTTACAATGAGCAGTTCTTC	CSARRPGLAGGRLYNEQFF
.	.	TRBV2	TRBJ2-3	TGTGCCAGCGGGGGGACGGCCGGCACGCAGTATTTT	CASGGTAGTQYF
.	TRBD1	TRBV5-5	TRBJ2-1	TGTGCCAGCAGCTTGGCCCCCGGGACAGAGGCGAATGAGCAGTTCTTC	CASSLAPGTEANEQFF
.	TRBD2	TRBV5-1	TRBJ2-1	TGCGCCAGCAGTTACGCTAGCGGGCTCAACAATGAGCAGTTCTTC	CASSYASGLNNEQFF
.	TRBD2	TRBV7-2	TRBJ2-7	TGTGCCAGCAGCCTAAGGAGACTAGCGGGGGGATCCGAGCAGTACTTC	CASSLRRLAGGSEQYF
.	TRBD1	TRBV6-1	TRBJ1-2	TGTGCCAGCAGACCCTGGGACAGGGGGCTCGGAGTATATGGCTACACCTTC	CASRPWDRGLGVYGYTF
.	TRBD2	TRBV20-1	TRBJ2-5	TGCAGTTTTGGACTAGCGGGCTTAGAGACCCAGTACTTC	CSFGLAGLETQYF
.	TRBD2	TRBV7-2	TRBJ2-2	TGTGCCACCAAAATAGCGGGGGGCCCCGGGGAGCTGTTTTTT	CATKIAGGPGELFF
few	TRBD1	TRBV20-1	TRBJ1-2	TGCAGTGCTTCCGCCGGGACAGGGGGCCTAGCTAACTATGGCTACACCTTC	CSASAGTGGLANYGYTF
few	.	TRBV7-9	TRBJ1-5	TGTGCCAGCAGCTTAGAGGGGTACCGTCAGCCCCAGCATTTT	CASSLEGYRQPQHF
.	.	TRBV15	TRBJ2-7	TGTGCCACCAGCAGAGGTGCCACCTACGAGCTGTACTTC	CATSRGATYELYF
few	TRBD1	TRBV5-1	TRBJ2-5	TGCGCCAGCAGCTTGGGGGGGACAGCGAGGGTTGAGCAGTACTTC	CASSLGGTARVEQYF
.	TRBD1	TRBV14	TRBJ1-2	TGTGCCAGCAGCGGACAGGGGGCTTTTGGCTACACCTTC	CASSGQGAFGYTF
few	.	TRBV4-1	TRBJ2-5	TGCGCCAGCACCCGAGCCAGGGGGAGGCAAGAGACCCAGTACTTC	CASTRARGRQETQYF
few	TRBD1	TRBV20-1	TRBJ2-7	TGCAGTGCTAGGAGGACAGGGTTTATCTACGAGCAGTACTTC	CSARRTGFIYEQYF
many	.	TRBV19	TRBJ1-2	TGTGCCAGTAGTCCCGGACTTGATGGCTACACCTTC	CASSPGLDGYTF
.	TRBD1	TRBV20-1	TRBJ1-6	TGCAGTGCGGGACAGGGGAGTTCCTATAATTCACCCCTCCACTTT	CSAGQGSSYNSPLHF
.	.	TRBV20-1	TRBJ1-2	TGCAGTGCTAGAGACGAGCGAAGGGGTGGCTACACCTTC	CSARDERRGGYTF
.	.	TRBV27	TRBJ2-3	TGTGCCAGCAGTTTATCGCTAGCCGTCACAGATACGCAGTATTTT	CASSLSLAVTDTQYF
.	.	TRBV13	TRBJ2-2	TGTGCCAGCAGCTTAGGCCCCTCGGGCACCGGGGAGCTGTTTTTT	CASSLGPSGTGELFF
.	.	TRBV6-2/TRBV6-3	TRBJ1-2	TGTGCCAGCAGTTCGCAGGTCTATGGCTACACCTTC	CASSSQVYGYTF
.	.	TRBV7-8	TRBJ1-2	TGTGCCAGCAGTTCCTGGTCGGGGCCTCTCACTTCCCGCGAAGGCTACACCTTC	CASSSWSGPLTSREGYTF
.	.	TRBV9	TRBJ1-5	TGTGCCAGCAGCCCACTAGGGGTAGGTCAGCCCCAGCATTTT	CASSPLGVGQPQHF
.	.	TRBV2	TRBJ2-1	TGTGCCAGCAGTGAAGGGGACGATTATGAGCAGTTCTTC	CASSEGDDYEQFF
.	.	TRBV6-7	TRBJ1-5	TGTGCCAGCAGTTACTCCGGGTCCCCTTCAAGCAATCAGCCCCAGCATTTT	CASSYSGSPSSNQPQHF
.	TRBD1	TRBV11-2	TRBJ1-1	TGTGCCAGCAGCACCCCTCGGACAGGCGTCGCTTTCTTT	CASSTPRTGVAFF
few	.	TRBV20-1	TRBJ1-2	TGCAGTGCGGCACCAGGCGGCGTGAGTGGCTACACCTTC	CSAAPGGVSGYTF
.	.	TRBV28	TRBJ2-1	TGTGCCAGCAGGTTTCTACTTCGGGAGCAGTTCTTC	CASRFLLREQFF
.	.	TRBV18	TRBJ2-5	TGTGCCAGCTCACCAAGACAGGTGCCAGACTTACAAGAGACCCAGTACTTC	CASSPRQVPDLQETQYF
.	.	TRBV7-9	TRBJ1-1	TGTGCCAGCAGCTTAGATTTGGCAAATGAAGCTTTCTTT	CASSLDLANEAFF
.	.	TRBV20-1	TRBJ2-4	TGCAGTGCTAGAAGGGCTTTAGCCAAAGACATTCAGTACTTC	CSARRALAKDIQYF
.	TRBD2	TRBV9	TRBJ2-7	TGTACCAGCAGCGTAGCGGGAACTGGGGGCTACGAGCAGTACTTC	CTSSVAGTGGYEQYF